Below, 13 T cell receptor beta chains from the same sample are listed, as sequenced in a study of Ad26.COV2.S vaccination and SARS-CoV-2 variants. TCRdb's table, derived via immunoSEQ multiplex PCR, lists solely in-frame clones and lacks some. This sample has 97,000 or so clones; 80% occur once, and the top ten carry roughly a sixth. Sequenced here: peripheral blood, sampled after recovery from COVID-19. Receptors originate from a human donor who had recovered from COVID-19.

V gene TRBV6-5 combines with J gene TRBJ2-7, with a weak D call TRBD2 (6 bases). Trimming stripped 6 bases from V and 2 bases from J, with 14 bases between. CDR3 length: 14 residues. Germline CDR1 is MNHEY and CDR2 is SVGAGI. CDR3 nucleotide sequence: TGTGCCAGCAGCGGGACTTTCAGAACCTACGAGCAGTACTTC. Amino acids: CASSGTFRTYEQYF.

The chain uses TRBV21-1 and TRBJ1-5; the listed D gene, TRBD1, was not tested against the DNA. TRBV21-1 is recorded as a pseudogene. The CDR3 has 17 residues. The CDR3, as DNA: TGTGCCAGCAGCAAAGGGGCCTTCCGGACACCTAATCAGCCCCAGCATTTT. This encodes CASSKGAFRTPNQPQHF.

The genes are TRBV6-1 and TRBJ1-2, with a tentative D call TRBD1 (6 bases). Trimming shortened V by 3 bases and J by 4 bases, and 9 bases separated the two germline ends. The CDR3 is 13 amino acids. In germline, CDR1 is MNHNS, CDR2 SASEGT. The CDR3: CASSDRGGYGYTF. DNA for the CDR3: TGTGCCAGCAGTGACAGGGGTGGCTATGGCTACACCTTC.

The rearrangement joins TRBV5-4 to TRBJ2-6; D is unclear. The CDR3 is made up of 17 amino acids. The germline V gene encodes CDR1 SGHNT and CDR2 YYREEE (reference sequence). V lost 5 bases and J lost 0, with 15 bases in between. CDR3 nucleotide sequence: TGTGCCAGCAGACCGGACCTCCCCCTCTCTGGGGCCAACGTCCTGACTTTC. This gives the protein CASRPDLPLSGANVLTF.

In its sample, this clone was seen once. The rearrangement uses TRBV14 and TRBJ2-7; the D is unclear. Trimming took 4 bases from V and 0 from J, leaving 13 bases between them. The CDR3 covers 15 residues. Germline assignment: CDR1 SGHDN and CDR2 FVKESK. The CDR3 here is CASSPWSTSSYEQYF. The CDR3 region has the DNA TGTGCCAGCAGCCCATGGAGCACAAGCTCCTACGAGCAGTACTTC.

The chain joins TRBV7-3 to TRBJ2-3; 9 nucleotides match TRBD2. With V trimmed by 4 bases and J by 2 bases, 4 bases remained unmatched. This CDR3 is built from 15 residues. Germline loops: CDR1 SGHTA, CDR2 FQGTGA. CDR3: CASSSIAGDTDTQYF. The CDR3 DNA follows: TGTGCCAGCAGCTCAATAGCGGGGGACACAGATACGCAGTATTTT.

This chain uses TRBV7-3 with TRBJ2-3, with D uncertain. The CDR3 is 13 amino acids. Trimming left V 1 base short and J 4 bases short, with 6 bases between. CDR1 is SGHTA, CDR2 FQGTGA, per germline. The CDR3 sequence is CASSLSPSDTQYF. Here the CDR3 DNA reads TGTGCCAGCAGCTTAAGTCCATCAGATACGCAGTATTTT.

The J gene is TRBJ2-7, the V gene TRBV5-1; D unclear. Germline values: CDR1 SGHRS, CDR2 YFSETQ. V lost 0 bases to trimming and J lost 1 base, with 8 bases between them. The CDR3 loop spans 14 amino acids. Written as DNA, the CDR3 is TGCGCCAGCAGCTTGGCCTACTCTTCCTACGAGCAGTACTTC. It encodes CASSLAYSSYEQYF. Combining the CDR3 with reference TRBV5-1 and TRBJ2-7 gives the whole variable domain KAGVTQTPRYLIKTRGQQVTLSCSPISGHRSVSWYQQTPGQGLQFLFEYFSETQRNKGNFPGRFSGRQFSNSRSEMNVSTLELGDSALYLCASSLAYSSYEQYFGPGTRLTVT.

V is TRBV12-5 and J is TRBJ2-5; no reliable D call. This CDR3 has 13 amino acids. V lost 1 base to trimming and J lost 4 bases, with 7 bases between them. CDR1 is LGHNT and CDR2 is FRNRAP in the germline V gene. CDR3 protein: CASGLGSGETQYF. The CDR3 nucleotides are TGTGCTAGTGGTTTGGGAAGTGGAGAGACCCAGTACTTC.

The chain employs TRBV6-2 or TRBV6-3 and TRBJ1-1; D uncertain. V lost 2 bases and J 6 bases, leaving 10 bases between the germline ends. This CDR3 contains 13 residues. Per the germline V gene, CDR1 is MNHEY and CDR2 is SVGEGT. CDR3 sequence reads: CASSYLNWAEAFF. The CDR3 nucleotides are TGTGCCAGCAGTTACCTTAATTGGGCTGAAGCTTTCTTT.

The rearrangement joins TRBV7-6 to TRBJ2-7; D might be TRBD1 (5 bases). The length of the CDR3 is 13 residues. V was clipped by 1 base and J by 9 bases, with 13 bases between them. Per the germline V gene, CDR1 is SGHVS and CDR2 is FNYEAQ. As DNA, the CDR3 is TGTGCCAGCAGCTTAGGGACATCGTTTGGGCAGTACTTC. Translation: CASSLGTSFGQYF.

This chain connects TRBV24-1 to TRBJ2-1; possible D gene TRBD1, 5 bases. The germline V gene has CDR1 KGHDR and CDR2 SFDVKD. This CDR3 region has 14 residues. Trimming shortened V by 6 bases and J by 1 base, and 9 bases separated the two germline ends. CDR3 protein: CATSPWTSYNEQFF. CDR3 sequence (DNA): TGTGCCACCAGTCCGTGGACATCCTACAATGAGCAGTTCTTC.

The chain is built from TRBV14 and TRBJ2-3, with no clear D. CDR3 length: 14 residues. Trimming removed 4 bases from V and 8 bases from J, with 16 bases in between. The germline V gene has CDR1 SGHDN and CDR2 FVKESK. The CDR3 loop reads CASSPIGMEATQYF. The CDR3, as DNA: TGTGCCAGCAGCCCTATTGGCATGGAAGCTACGCAGTATTTT.